A single sample is the source of the 21 T cell receptor beta chains below, sequenced in a study of patients and donors after allogeneic stem cell transplantation. Each CDR3 protein gets one entry after TCRdb re-called the RT-PCR reads with MiXCR. The sample lists roughly 880,000 distinct CDR3 sequences, approximately 18% occurring once. The sequenced material came from blood, either unsorted or a sorted T cell fraction (not recorded which). These receptors originate from a human donor who was either an allogeneic HSCT recipient or a stem cell or donor lymphocyte infusion donor (not recorded which). It is not recorded whose cells these are; they may come from a transplant donor.

This clonotype was detected only a few times. This chain uses TRBV5-1 with TRBJ2-3; no clear D gene. Deletions cut 4 bases from V and 3 bases from J, with 6 bases between. CDR3 length: 12 residues. Germline values: CDR1 SGHRS, CDR2 YFSETQ. The CDR3 region is CASSRKTDTQYF. The CDR3 region has the DNA TGCGCCAGCAGCAGAAAGACAGATACGCAGTATTTT.

In its sample, this clonotype was seen a few times. The chain uses TRBV12-3 or TRBV12-4 and TRBJ2-3; TRBD2 is a possible D gene (6 bases). Trimming removed 6 bases from V and 7 bases from J, with 20 bases in between. The CDR3 length is 15 residues. The DNA of the CDR3 is TGTGCCAGCAGCAGCGGATCGGGAGCCTTGTATACGCAGTATTTT. Amino acids: CASSSGSGALYTQYF.

This clonotype was detected a few times. The V and J genes are TRBV30 and TRBJ1-2, with a weak D call TRBD1 (6 bases). Trimming removed 2 bases from V and 5 bases from J, with 12 bases in between. The CDR3 runs to 13 residues. Germline V CDR1 and CDR2: GTSNPN, SVGIG (reference sequence). CDR3 coding DNA: TGTGCCTGGAGTCCGGACAGCATTTATGGCTACACCTTC. Translated: CAWSPDSIYGYTF. Looking up the rest from reference TRBV30 and TRBJ1-2 gives the full variable domain: SQTIHQWPATLVQPVGSPLSLECTVEGTSNPNLYWYRQAAGRGLQLLFYSVGIGQISSEVPQNLSASRPQDRQFILSSKKLLLSDSGFYLCAWSPDSIYGYTFGSGTRLTVV.

A single count supports this clonotype. This chain connects TRBV2 to TRBJ1-2, with D unclear. CDR3 length equals 14 residues. Germline V gene data show CDR1 as SNHLY and CDR2 as FYNNEI. V lost 4 bases and J 2 bases, leaving 11 bases between the germline ends. For the CDR3, the DNA is TGTGCCAGCAGTGCCGAGGGTCTAAACTATGGCTACACCTTC. It specifies CASSAEGLNYGYTF.

This clonotype was recorded at least ten times. The chain has TRBV24-1 and TRBJ2-2, with D perhaps assigned TRBD1 or TRBD2 (5 bases each). The CDR3 contains 15 residues. The germline V gene encodes CDR1 KGHDR and CDR2 SFDVKD. Deletions cut 3 bases from V and 6 bases from J, with 13 bases between. The CDR3 sequence: CATSDIPVGAGELFF. In DNA, the CDR3 is TGTGCCACCAGTGATATTCCCGTGGGGGCCGGGGAGCTGTTTTTT.

In its sample, this clonotype was seen a few times. Written as DNA, the CDR3 is TGTGCCAGCAGCTTAGCGGGATTCGCGGGAACTAGGGATGAGCAGTTCTTC. Amino acid sequence: CASSLAGFAGTRDEQFF. This chain links TRBV7-2 with TRBJ2-1; maybe TRBD2 (6 bases). Germline CDR1 is SGHTA and CDR2 is FQGNSA. V was trimmed by 0 bases and J by 8 bases, leaving 20 bases between them. The CDR3 runs 17 residues.

The chain employs TRBV3-1 and TRBJ1-5; possible D gene TRBD1, 6 bases. Trimming took 5 bases from V and 7 from J, leaving 15 bases between them. Germline CDR1 reads LGHDT; CDR2 reads YNNKEL (reference sequence). The CDR3 length is 14 residues. The CDR3 DNA sequence: TGTGCCAGCAGCTACACAGGGTTAGGACAGCCCCAGCATTTT. Protein: CASSYTGLGQPQHF.

In this sample, this clonotype turned up many times. This chain joins TRBV7-6 and TRBJ1-4, with D possibly matching TRBD1 (5 bases). This CDR3 is built from 14 residues. V gave up 2 bases and J gave up 12 bases, with 16 bases separating them. CDR1 is SGHVS, CDR2 FNYEAQ, per germline. The CDR3 is CASSLMAGHWELFF. CDR3 nucleotide sequence: TGTGCCAGCAGCTTAATGGCAGGGCATTGGGAACTGTTTTTT.

This clonotype showed up just a few times. The J gene is TRBJ2-1, the V gene TRBV20-1; D remains ambiguous. This CDR3 has 14 residues. Germline CDR1 reads DFQATT; CDR2 reads SNEGSKA (reference sequence). Trimming took 3 bases from V and 0 from J, leaving 9 bases between them. This CDR3 is CSASGPGSYNEQFF. CDR3 coding DNA: TGCAGTGCTAGTGGTCCGGGCTCCTACAATGAGCAGTTCTTC.

Remarks on this clonotype: The junction departs from the called germline gene at one end, perhaps through a read error. The chain recombines TRBV20-1 with TRBJ1-6; D not resolved. The CDR3 has 15 residues. Germline lookup yields CDR1 DFQATT and CDR2 SNEGSKA (reference sequence). As DNA, the CDR3 is TGCAGTGCTAGCCCCCTCAGGATCTATATTTCACCCCTCCACTTT. Its translation: CSASPLRIYISPLHF.

The V and J genes are TRBV20-1 and TRBJ2-7, with 12 bases aligning to TRBD2. This CDR3 is built from 14 residues. Germline V gene sequence: CDR1 DFQATT, CDR2 SNEGSKA (reference sequence). Trimming at V came to 5 bases and at J to 2 bases, leaving 4 bases not matched to a gene. The CDR3 loop reads CSADLAGGPYEQYF. CDR3 nucleotides: TGCAGTGCTGATCTAGCGGGAGGGCCCTACGAGCAGTACTTC.

This clonotype has only a few counts. The CDR3 region has the DNA TGCAGTGCTCCCAGGGGTACCACAAAAGAGACCCAGTACTTC. It specifies CSAPRGTTKETQYF. The chain carries TRBV20-1 and TRBJ2-5, with D perhaps TRBD1 (6 bases). V lost 5 bases and J 3 bases, leaving 16 bases between the germline ends. The germline V gene encodes CDR1 DFQATT and CDR2 SNEGSKA (reference sequence). The CDR3 spans 14 residues.

The sample holds a few counts of this clonotype. The chain is built from TRBV25-1 and TRBJ2-7, with a tentative D call TRBD2 (5 bases). Germline-derived CDR1 and CDR2 are MGHDK and SYGVNS. The CDR3 covers 14 residues. Trimming cost V 2 bases and J 5 bases, with 13 bases left between them. CDR3 region: CASSERPWGDEQYF. The DNA of the CDR3 is TGTGCCAGCAGTGAAAGGCCATGGGGAGACGAGCAGTACTTC.

The chain's CDR3 is CASSHDARRWGETQYF. CDR3 nucleotide sequence: TGCGCCAGCAGCCACGATGCGCGGAGATGGGGAGAGACCCAGTACTTC. The chain joins TRBV4-3 to TRBJ2-5; D gene uncertain. CDR3 length: 16 residues. CDR1 is LGHNA and CDR2 is YSLEER in the germline V gene. V was clipped by 3 bases and J by 4 bases, with 18 bases between them.

The chain uses TRBV12-3 or TRBV12-4 and TRBJ2-2; tentative D call: TRBD2 (6 bases). V lost 3 bases to trimming and J lost 5 bases, with 10 bases between them. This CDR3 spans 14 amino acids. DNA for the CDR3: TGTGCCAGCAGTTTGACCGGGACTACCGGGGAGCTGTTTTTT. Translated, it gives CASSLTGTTGELFF.

This clonotype was observed a handful of times. Sequence at one end of the junction differs from germline and may be a read error. The chain carries TRBV7-9 and TRBJ2-1, with D uncertain. Germline V gene data show CDR1 as SEHNR and CDR2 as FQNEAQ (reference sequence). CDR3 length: 11 amino acids. The CDR3 region is CASSFSPSLIF. The DNA of the CDR3 is TGTGCCAGCAGCTTTAGCCCCTCCCTCATCTTC.

This clonotype occurred a few times. The chain combines TRBV24-1 with TRBJ1-3; D is uncertain. The CDR3 is made up of 14 amino acids. Germline V gene lookup returns CDR1 KGHDR and CDR2 SFDVKD. Deletions cut 6 bases from V and 4 bases from J, with 12 bases between. CDR3 loop: CATSSSFAGNTIYF. In DNA form, the CDR3 reads TGTGCCACCAGTTCATCGTTCGCGGGAAACACCATATATTTT.

V is TRBV3-1 and J is TRBJ2-7, with D perhaps matching TRBD1 (5 bases). CDR1 is LGHDT, CDR2 YNNKEL, per germline (reference sequence). V lost 8 bases, J lost 7 bases, and 27 bases lay in between. The CDR3 extends over 16 amino acids. CDR3 nucleotides: TGTGCCAGCTTGGACCAGGACATTCGCAATTGGTGGGAGCAGTACTTC. Its protein product is CASLDQDIRNWWEQYF.

This chain links TRBV6-1 with TRBJ1-3; 7 bases line up with TRBD1. This CDR3 contains 17 residues. Trimming at V came to 6 bases and at J to 0 bases, leaving 11 bases not matched to a gene. CDR1 is MNHNS and CDR2 is SASEGT in the germline V gene. CDR3 DNA sequence: TGTGCCAGCAGAGCTAACGACAGGGTGGGCTCTGGAAACACCATATATTTT. Encoded protein: CASRANDRVGSGNTIYF.

The sample holds a few counts of this clonotype. J is TRBJ2-1 and V is TRBV6-1; 7 bases line up with TRBD2. V lost 7 bases, J lost 0 bases, and 15 bases stayed unmatched. The CDR3 is made up of 18 amino acids. CDR1 and CDR2 from the germline V gene are MNHNS and SASEGT. The CDR3 region has the DNA TGTGCCAGCAAGAATCGGGGGGATCACTACCGCTCCTACAATGAGCAGTTCTTC. Encoded protein: CASKNRGDHYRSYNEQFF.

The chain links TRBV20-1 to TRBJ1-5; 12 positions match TRBD1. The trim removed 7 bases at V and 1 base at J, leaving 8 bases unmatched. Per the germline V gene, CDR1 is DFQATT and CDR2 is SNEGSKA (reference sequence). CDR3 length: 16 residues. The CDR3 here is CSVGTGGFRSNQPQHF. CDR3 DNA: TGCAGTGTAGGGACAGGGGGCTTTAGGAGCAATCAGCCCCAGCATTTT.